These 27 T cell receptor beta chains were sequenced from one sample in a study of blood T cell repertoires in COVID-19. Data came from immunoSEQ multiplex PCR; TCRdb stores just in-frame clones and leaves some out. The sample shows under 200,000 clones, 80% to 85% of them seen only once. The sample was PBMCs or T cells enriched from blood (not recorded which). The receptors were sampled from a woman in her fifties or sixties who had recovered from COVID-19.

The chain has TRBV11-2 and TRBJ2-1; 7 bases match TRBD2. Germline loops: CDR1 SGHAT, CDR2 FQNNGV. The J segment lost 7 bases and the V segment lost 1 base, leaving 7 bases of the junction unmatched. The CDR3 has 15 residues. The CDR3 loop reads CASSLGLGGVNEQFF. CDR3 nucleotide sequence: TGTGCCAGCAGCTTAGGTCTGGGAGGGGTTAATGAGCAGTTCTTC.

The chain couples TRBV19 to TRBJ1-5; no reliable D call. The CDR3 runs to 12 residues. V lost 6 bases to trimming and J lost 9 bases, with 12 bases between them. The germline CDR1 and CDR2 sequences are LNHDA and SQIVND (reference sequence). CDR3 nucleotide sequence: TGTGCCAGTAGCTCCCTTCAAGCGCCCCAGCATTTT. Its translation: CASSSLQAPQHF.

This chain connects TRBV5-8 to TRBJ2-5; maybe TRBD2 (6 bases). Deletions cut 1 base from V and 3 bases from J, with 10 bases between. CDR1 SGHTS and CDR2 YDEGEE come from the germline V gene. The CDR3 has 14 residues. Written as DNA, the CDR3 is TGTGCCAGCAGCTTGATCGCGGGAAAAGAGACCCAGTACTTC. This translates into CASSLIAGKETQYF.

The chain joins TRBV19 to TRBJ2-2; TRBD1 matches 7 bases. Looked up from germline, CDR1 is LNHDA and CDR2 is SQIVND (reference sequence). The junction had 6 bases not matched to a gene; V was cut back by 4 bases and J by 4 bases. The CDR3 has 15 amino acids. The CDR3 sequence is CASSTTGVSTGELFF. DNA for the CDR3: TGTGCCAGTAGTACTACAGGGGTCAGCACCGGGGAGCTGTTTTTT.

The chain employs TRBV6-5 and TRBJ2-7, with D possibly TRBD1 on 5 matching bases. CDR1 and CDR2 from the germline V gene are MNHEY and SVGAGI. The CDR3 is made up of 14 amino acids. The V end lost 1 base, the J end lost 0 bases, and 7 bases lay between the germline ends. The CDR3 DNA sequence: TGTGCCAGCAGTTACTTGCAGGGCTCCTACGAGCAGTACTTC. It encodes CASSYLQGSYEQYF.

The chain has TRBV20-1 and TRBJ2-3; D is possibly TRBD2 (7 bases). CDR3 length: 15 residues. The V gene lost 3 bases and the J gene lost 1 base, with 14 bases spanning the gap. The germline CDR1 and CDR2 sequences are DFQATT and SNEGSKA (reference sequence). In nucleotides, the CDR3 is TGCAGTGCTAGTCAGGGAGGGGGGGGCACAGATACGCAGTATTTT. Amino acids: CSASQGGGGTDTQYF.

The chain uses TRBV14 and TRBJ1-2, with D maybe TRBD1 (5 bases). The V end lost 1 base, the J end lost 2 bases, and 8 bases lay between the germline ends. The germline gives CDR1 SGHDN, CDR2 FVKESK. This CDR3 has 14 residues. The CDR3 is CASSQGNRNYGYTF. DNA of the CDR3: TGTGCCAGCAGCCAAGGGAACAGGAACTATGGCTACACCTTC. The full variable domain, its missing parts supplied by reference TRBV14 and TRBJ1-2, is EAGVTQFPSHSVIEKGQTVTLRCDPISGHDNLYWYRRVMGKEIKFLLHFVKESKQDESGMPNNRFLAERTGGTYSTLKVQPAELEDSGVYFCASSQGNRNYGYTFGSGTRLTVV.

This clone was seen once. In nucleotides, the CDR3 is TGTGCCAGCTCACCTGGGACTAGCGGGAGTGATGAGCAGTTCTTC. Amino acids: CASSPGTSGSDEQFF. The chain has TRBV18 and TRBJ2-1; 14 bases map to TRBD2. Trimming at V came to 3 bases and at J to 8 bases, leaving 3 bases not matched to a gene. The germline V gene has CDR1 KGHSH and CDR2 LQKENI. This CDR3 region has 15 residues.

This clone has a count of ten or more. This chain links TRBV19 with TRBJ1-2, with D maybe TRBD1 (6 bases). This CDR3 is built from 13 residues. Germline V CDR1 and CDR2: LNHDA, SQIVND (reference sequence). The ends were cut back, 8 bases at V and 4 bases at J, with 14 bases in the middle. CDR3 loop: CASYPGGGYGYTF. The CDR3 DNA reads TGTGCCAGTTATCCGGGGGGCGGCTATGGCTACACCTTC.

The chain uses TRBV9 and TRBJ2-2; tentative D call: TRBD2 (6 bases). This CDR3 spans 16 amino acids. Germline V lookup: CDR1 SGDLS, CDR2 YYNGEE. V lost 2 bases and J lost 6, with 17 bases in between. CDR3 DNA: TGTGCCAGCAGCGTTCTTCAGGGAGGTGCGGCCGGGGAGCTGTTTTTT. Amino acids: CASSVLQGGAAGELFF.

The chain employs TRBV19 and TRBJ2-7, with TRBD1 matching 9 bases. Germline V lookup: CDR1 LNHDA, CDR2 SQIVND (reference sequence). The V segment lost 5 bases and the J segment 3 bases; nucleotides outside the gene matches: 14. The CDR3 consists of 17 residues. Here the CDR3 DNA reads TGTGCCAGTAGTTTAAAGGGACAGGGCGGTTTCGGCTACGAGCAGTACTTC. Translation gives CASSLKGQGGFGYEQYF. The variable domain in full, completed from reference TRBV19 and TRBJ2-7, reads DGGITQSPKYLFRKEGQNVTLSCEQNLNHDAMYWYRQDPGQGLRLIYYSQIVNDFQKGDIAEGYSVSREKKESFPLTVTSAQKNPTAFYLCASSLKGQGGFGYEQYFGPGTRLTVT.

The sample holds one count of this clone. The chain links TRBV7-3 to TRBJ2-1, with a weak D call TRBD1 (7 bases). The CDR3 sequence is 14 residues long. CDR1 and CDR2 (germline): SGHTA, FQGTGA. V shed 5 bases and J shed 4 bases, with 12 bases lying between them. This CDR3 is CASSPGGTYNEQFF. The CDR3 nucleotides read TGTGCCAGCAGCCCAGGGGGGACTTACAATGAGCAGTTCTTC.

The chain recombines TRBV19 with TRBJ1-2, with a tentative D call TRBD1 (6 bases). Germline CDR1 LNHDA, CDR2 SQIVND (reference sequence). The V and J ends lost 3 bases and 4 bases respectively, with 12 bases between them. The length of the CDR3 is 14 residues. CDR3 sequence reads: CASSISAGAYGYTF. The CDR3 DNA follows: TGTGCCAGTAGTATCAGCGCAGGGGCCTATGGCTACACCTTC.

The table lists this clone with a few counts. The CDR3 DNA is TGCGCCAGCACCCTGTCGGCCGCCCAGGGGGAAAAACTGTTTTTT. It encodes CASTLSAAQGEKLFF. This chain links TRBV5-1 with TRBJ1-4; tentative D call: TRBD1 (6 bases). Trimming took 6 bases from V and 8 from J, leaving 20 bases between them. Germline V gene lookup returns CDR1 SGHRS and CDR2 YFSETQ. The CDR3 has 15 residues. The entire variable domain, with the rest obtained from reference TRBV5-1 and TRBJ1-4, is as follows: KAGVTQTPRYLIKTRGQQVTLSCSPISGHRSVSWYQQTPGQGLQFLFEYFSETQRNKGNFPGRFSGRQFSNSRSEMNVSTLELGDSALYLCASTLSAAQGEKLFFGSGTQLSVL.

The chain carries TRBV25-1 and TRBJ1-2; TRBD1 matches at 7 bases. The CDR3 totals 12 residues. V was pared by 4 bases and J by 4 bases, with 0 bases of the junction left unmatched. CDR1 is MGHDK, CDR2 SYGVNS, per germline. The CDR3 bases are TGTGCCAGCAGTGGGGACAGCTATGGCTACACCTTC. The encoded protein is CASSGDSYGYTF.

The rearrangement joins TRBV7-9 to TRBJ1-1; no clear D gene. The CDR3 totals 13 residues. Trimming pared 5 bases from V and 7 bases from J, leaving 14 bases between. The germline CDR1 and CDR2 sequences are SEHNR and FQNEAQ (reference sequence). The CDR3, as DNA: TGTGCCAGCAGCCGAGACGGACTCCTTGAAGCTTTCTTT. It encodes CASSRDGLLEAFF.

This clone was picked up one time. This chain joins TRBV6-2 or TRBV6-3 and TRBJ2-3, with D uncertain. This CDR3 spans 13 amino acids. Trimming left V 5 bases short and J 9 bases short, with 15 bases between. From germline, CDR1 is MNHEY and CDR2 SVGEGT. CDR3 in amino acids: CASSEVRRATQYF. For the CDR3, the DNA is TGTGCCAGCAGTGAGGTCCGGAGAGCCACGCAGTATTTT.

The chain recombines TRBV5-4 with TRBJ2-1; D is possibly TRBD2 (5 bases). V was cut by 6 bases and J by 8 bases, with 21 bases left in between. Germline CDR1 and CDR2: SGHNT and YYREEE (reference sequence). The CDR3 consists of 15 residues. The CDR3 sequence: CASTNRGYPLDEQFF. The CDR3 DNA is TGTGCCAGCACAAACCGGGGATACCCTCTGGATGAGCAGTTCTTC.

The chain carries TRBV5-1 and TRBJ1-2, with 9 bases lining up with TRBD1. The germline CDR1 and CDR2 sequences are SGHRS and YFSETQ. V shed 4 bases, J shed 4 bases, and the junction held 11 bases outside the gene matches. The CDR3 runs 16 residues. CDR3 in amino acids: CASSPVTGGAGYGYTF. CDR3 in DNA: TGCGCCAGCAGCCCGGTTACAGGGGGCGCCGGCTATGGCTACACCTTC.

The table lists this clone with a few counts. The chain recombines TRBV7-9 with TRBJ1-2; D is ambiguous. This CDR3 has 14 residues. V was cut by 3 bases and J by 2 bases, with 10 bases left in between. Germline lookup yields CDR1 SEHNR and CDR2 FQNEAQ (reference sequence). CDR3 nucleotides: TGTGCCAGCAGCTTCCTGGGCCAGAACTATGGCTACACCTTC. Its translation: CASSFLGQNYGYTF.

The chain links TRBV9 to TRBJ2-3, with 13 bases fitting TRBD2. Germline V CDR1 and CDR2: SGDLS, YYNGEE. J gave up 5 bases and V 2 bases, and 5 bases lay outside the gene matches. This CDR3 spans 16 amino acids. The CDR3 nucleotides read TGTGCCAGCAGCGTCCACACTAGCGGGGGGGGAGATACGCAGTATTTT. As protein: CASSVHTSGGGDTQYF.

Only one count was recorded for this clone. The sample holds other DNA sequences that translate to the same CDR3. The chain employs TRBV9 and TRBJ1-4; TRBD1 might be the D (6 bases). The V end was cut by 2 bases, the J end by 5 bases, with 10 bases between. This CDR3 comprises 14 residues. The germline CDR1 and CDR2 sequences are SGDLS and YYNGEE. For the CDR3, the DNA is TGTGCCAGCAGCGTGGGCACAGGGAATGAAAAACTGTTTTTT. Protein: CASSVGTGNEKLFF.

This clone was counted only a few times. This chain uses TRBV3-1 (or the pseudogene TRBV3-2) with TRBJ2-7; 11 nucleotides align to TRBD2. Germline assignment: CDR1 LGHDT and CDR2 YNNKEL (reference sequence). Trimming took 4 bases from V and 1 from J; bases not matched to a gene: 18. The CDR3 consists of 20 residues. The DNA of the CDR3 is TGTGCCAGCAGCCCGAGAACAGGGGTTTCGACTAGCGGGGTGTCCTACGAGCAGTACTTC. Its translation is CASSPRTGVSTSGVSYEQYF.

The chain joins TRBV10-3 to TRBJ2-1; D possibly corresponds to TRBD1 (7 bases). V lost 8 bases and J lost 1, with 21 bases in between. This CDR3 comprises 17 residues. Germline CDR1 and CDR2: ENHRY and SYGVKD. The CDR3 loop reads CAIAGQRVIGSYNEQFF. DNA of the CDR3: TGTGCCATCGCGGGACAGCGAGTAATTGGGTCCTACAATGAGCAGTTCTTC.

This clone was seen more than once but under ten times. V and J are TRBV18 and TRBJ1-1; D ambiguous. V was cut by 6 bases and J by 1 base, with 9 bases left in between. This CDR3 is 13 amino acids long. Per germline, CDR1 KGHSH and CDR2 LQKENI. CDR3 region: CASSRDKNTEAFF. For the CDR3, the DNA is TGTGCCAGCTCTCGCGACAAGAACACTGAAGCTTTCTTT.

The gene calls are TRBV2 and TRBJ1-5; D is undetermined. The CDR3 runs to 13 residues. Between the trimmed V and J ends, which lost 4 bases and 1 base, there was a span of 5 bases. Germline V gene sequence: CDR1 SNHLY, CDR2 FYNNEI. CDR3 sequence reads: CASSVESNQPQHF. CDR3 DNA: TGTGCCAGCAGTGTTGAGAGCAATCAGCCCCAGCATTTT.

V and J are TRBV7-9 and TRBJ2-1; TRBD2 matches at 9 bases. Trimming took 5 bases from V and 4 from J; bases not matched to a gene: 6. Looked up from germline, CDR1 is SEHNR and CDR2 is FQNEAQ (reference sequence). The CDR3 covers 15 residues. The CDR3 protein is CASSPVLAGYNEQFF. The CDR3 nucleotides are TGTGCCAGCAGCCCTGTGCTAGCGGGGTACAATGAGCAGTTCTTC.